This record covers a single TCR beta chain. Antigen unknown. These donors counted as nominally healthy when sampled, but unrecorded immune exposures were likely. Germline V gene lookup returns CDR1 SGHTA and CDR2 FQGNSA. The junction had 5 bases not matched to a gene; V was cut back by 2 bases and J by 4 bases. The CDR3 is 15 residues long. The entry originates in a study of cytomegalovirus exposure and HLA in healthy donors. The study's findings and limits: It was only CMV serostatus that was available as immune exposure information. 16,951 TCR beta sequences were associated with HLA alleles at 0.05 false discovery rate in a later analysis. Across HLA loci, a later analysis found differing TCR association rates, with DRB1 most and HLA-C fewest.

PCR primers comprised 60 Vbeta and 13 Jbeta primers. Profiled with immunoSEQ multiplex PCR; TCRdb holds only in-frame clones, not every one. The table records fewer than 150,000 clones, roughly 70% of them present only once. Input material: PBMCs. This TCR came from a man aged 35 to 55 in good health and CMV-seronegative. The chain has TRBV7-2 and TRBJ1-1; 9 nucleotides agree with TRBD1. CDR3 sequence reads: CASSLTGQGGTEAFF. The CDR3 DNA follows: TGTGCCAGCAGCTTAACGGGACAGGGAGGCACTGAAGCTTTCTTT.